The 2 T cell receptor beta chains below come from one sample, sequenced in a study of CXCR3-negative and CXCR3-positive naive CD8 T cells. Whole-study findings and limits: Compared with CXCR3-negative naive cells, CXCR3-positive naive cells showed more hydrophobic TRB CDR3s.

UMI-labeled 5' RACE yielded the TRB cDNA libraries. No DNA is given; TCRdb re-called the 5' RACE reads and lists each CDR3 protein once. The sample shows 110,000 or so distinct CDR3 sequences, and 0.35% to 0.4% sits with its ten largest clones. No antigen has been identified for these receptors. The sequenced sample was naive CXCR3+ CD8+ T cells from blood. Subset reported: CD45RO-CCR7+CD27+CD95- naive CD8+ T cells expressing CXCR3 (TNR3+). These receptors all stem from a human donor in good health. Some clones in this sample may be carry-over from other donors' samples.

The CDR3 loop is CASSQLGAGVSYNEQFF. This rearrangement joins TRBV4-2 to TRBJ2-1; TCRdb proposes TRBD1, but this gene call is untestable without DNA. CDR3 length: 17 residues. The V gene's germline CDR1 is LGHNA and CDR2 YNFKEQ.

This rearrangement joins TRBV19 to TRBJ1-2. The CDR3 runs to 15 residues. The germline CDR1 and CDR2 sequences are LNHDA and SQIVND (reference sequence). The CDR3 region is CASSTFSAVSYGYTF.